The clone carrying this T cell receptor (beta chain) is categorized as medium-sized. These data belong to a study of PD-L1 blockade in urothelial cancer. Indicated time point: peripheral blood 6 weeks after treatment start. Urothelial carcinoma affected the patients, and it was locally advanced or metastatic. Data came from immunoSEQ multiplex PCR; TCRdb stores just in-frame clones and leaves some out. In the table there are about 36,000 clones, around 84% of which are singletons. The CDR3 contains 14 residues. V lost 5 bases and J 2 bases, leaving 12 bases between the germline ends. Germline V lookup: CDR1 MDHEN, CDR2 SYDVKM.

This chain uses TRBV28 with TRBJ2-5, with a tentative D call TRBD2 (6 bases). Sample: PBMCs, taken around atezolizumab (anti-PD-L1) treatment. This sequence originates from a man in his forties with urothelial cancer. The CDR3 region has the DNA TGTGCCAGCAGTCTCGGGACTGTTCAAGAGACCCAGTACTTC. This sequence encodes CASSLGTVQETQYF.